This T cell receptor beta chain was identified in a study of patients and donors after allogeneic stem cell transplantation. CDR1 is MNHEY and CDR2 is SVGEGT in the germline V gene. This CDR3 contains 14 residues. Trimming removed 5 bases from V and 9 bases from J, with 17 bases in between. This clonotype was seen a few times. Using its own MiXCR run on the RT-PCR reads, TCRdb lists one record per CDR3 protein. This sample has fewer than 500,000 distinct CDR3 sequences, with more than 15% found just once. This TCR was sampled from a human donor who was either an allogeneic HSCT recipient or a stem cell or donor lymphocyte infusion donor (not recorded which). It is not recorded whose cells these are; they may come from a transplant donor. The genes are TRBV6-2 or TRBV6-3 and TRBJ2-1; possibly TRBD1 or TRBD2 for D (6 bases each). The material sequenced was blood, either unsorted or a sorted T cell fraction (not recorded which). DNA for the CDR3: TGTGCCAGCAGTCTAGGGGGGAGAAGGAGTGAGCAGTTCTTC. This codes for CASSLGGRRSEQFF.